This entry lists 23 T cell receptor beta chains sequenced from one sample in a study of response to subunit inactivated influenza vaccine. TCRdb called the RT-PCR reads again in MiXCR, with one record for every CDR3 protein. The table has some 850,000 distinct CDR3 sequences, around 18% seen once. Sequences were derived from PBMCs from blood, sampled 4 to 6 days after vaccination. These receptors originate from a man over 45 who received an inactivated influenza vaccine.

This clonotype was observed at least ten times. V usage is TRBV6-2 or TRBV6-3 and J usage is TRBJ1-1, with D possibly matching TRBD1 (6 bases). V was clipped by 5 bases and J by 7 bases, with 14 bases between them. Germline CDR1 and CDR2: MNHEY and SVGEGT. This CDR3 spans 13 amino acids. CDR3 nucleotides: TGTGCCAGCAGTAAGGGACATACTAATGAAGCTTTCTTT. Residues: CASSKGHTNEAFF.

This clonotype was counted only a few times. The chain employs TRBV13 and TRBJ2-7; no firm D call. Germline lookup yields CDR1 PRHDT and CDR2 FYEKMQ (reference sequence). The length of the CDR3 is 12 residues. Trimming stripped 4 bases from V and 6 bases from J, with 10 bases between. For the CDR3, the DNA is TGTGCCAGCAGCTCCTCGTTGGCCGAGCAGTACTTC. It codes for CASSSSLAEQYF.

This clonotype was recorded a few times. The chain joins TRBV6-5 to TRBJ1-3; tentative D call: TRBD1 (6 bases). V gave up 2 bases and J gave up 4 bases, with 9 bases separating them. This CDR3 has 14 amino acids. Germline CDR1 MNHEY, CDR2 SVGAGI. The DNA of the CDR3 is TGTGCCAGCAGTTACGGGGGGCGCGGAAACACCATATATTTT. Translated, it gives CASSYGGRGNTIYF.

The genes are TRBV20-1 and TRBJ2-7; TRBD1 might be the D (5 bases). Between the trimmed V and J ends, which lost 1 base and 0 bases, there was a span of 10 bases. The CDR3 extends over 14 amino acids. CDR1 is DFQATT and CDR2 is SNEGSKA in the germline V gene (reference sequence). The CDR3 spells CSARGGHSSYEQYF. For the CDR3, the DNA is TGCAGTGCTAGAGGAGGACACTCCTCCTACGAGCAGTACTTC.

This chain links TRBV28 with TRBJ2-2; weak D call: TRBD2 (5 bases). Looked up from germline, CDR1 is MDHEN and CDR2 is SYDVKM. Trimming took off 4 bases at V and 5 bases at J, with 17 bases between the two ends. The CDR3 runs 16 residues. This CDR3 reads CASSSTDWTLTGELFF. CDR3 in DNA: TGTGCCAGCAGTTCCACGGACTGGACGTTGACCGGGGAGCTGTTTTTT.

The chain combines TRBV6-1 with TRBJ1-1; the D gene is possibly TRBD1 (6 bases). The V and J ends lost 6 bases and 1 base respectively, with 12 bases between them. CDR1 and CDR2 (germline): MNHNS, SASEGT. There are 14 residues in the CDR3. CDR3 bases: TGTGCCAGCAGAGGGGGGAAAGCGAACACTGAAGCTTTCTTT. It yields the protein CASRGGKANTEAFF.

V and J are TRBV5-1 and TRBJ1-2, with D possibly being TRBD1 (5 bases). This CDR3 contains 15 residues. Germline CDR1 reads SGHRS; CDR2 reads YFSETQ. The V end lost 4 bases, the J end lost 5 bases, and 18 bases lay between the germline ends. In DNA, the CDR3 is TGCGCCAGCAGCCAGACAGCGGGAAAGGGGTATGGCTACACCTTC. Its protein product is CASSQTAGKGYGYTF. The whole variable domain, filled in from reference TRBV5-1 and TRBJ1-2, reads KAGVTQTPRYLIKTRGQQVTLSCSPISGHRSVSWYQQTPGQGLQFLFEYFSETQRNKGNFPGRFSGRQFSNSRSEMNVSTLELGDSALYLCASSQTAGKGYGYTFGSGTRLTVV.

The chain employs TRBV7-9 and TRBJ2-7, with TRBD1 matching over 9 bases. The germline CDR1 and CDR2 sequences are SEHNR and FQNEAQ (reference sequence). This CDR3 spans 15 amino acids. The V gene end was trimmed by 5 bases and the J gene end by 6 bases; junction bases not matched to a gene: 11. The CDR3 region is CASSNHRDRVSEQYF. CDR3 bases: TGTGCCAGCAGCAACCACCGGGACAGGGTTAGCGAGCAGTACTTC. Full variable domain (outside the CDR3, taken from reference TRBV7-9 and TRBJ2-7): DTGVSQNPRHKITKRGQNVTFRCDPISEHNRLYWYRQTLGQGPEFLTYFQNEAQLEKSRLLSDRFSAERPKGSFSTLEIQRTEQGDSAMYLCASSNHRDRVSEQYFGPGTRLTVT.

This clonotype was seen a few times. This chain connects TRBV10-3 to TRBJ2-1, with TRBD2 matching 7 bases. With 7 bases clipped from V and 10 bases from J, the junction kept 4 bases outside the gene matches. Germline V gene lookup returns CDR1 ENHRY and CDR2 SYGVKD. This CDR3 is built from 11 residues. The CDR3 is CAITRSGEQFF. As DNA, the CDR3 is TGTGCCATCACTCGTAGCGGGGAGCAGTTCTTC.

This clonotype was seen a few times. The rearrangement uses TRBV27 and TRBJ1-5; a weak D match, TRBD1 (5 bases). V dropped 1 base and J dropped 0 bases, with 7 bases sitting between them. Germline V gene lookup returns CDR1 MNHEY and CDR2 SMNVEV (reference sequence). This CDR3 contains 15 residues. The CDR3 region is CASSLLGPSNQPQHF. CDR3 nucleotides: TGTGCCAGCAGTTTATTGGGGCCTAGCAATCAGCCCCAGCATTTT.

The chain couples TRBV27 to TRBJ2-5, with 7 bases that match TRBD2. CDR3 length equals 14 residues. The V and J ends lost 6 bases and 5 bases, in that order; junction bases with no gene match: 9. Germline V gene sequence: CDR1 MNHEY, CDR2 SMNVEV (reference sequence). CDR3 protein: CASSHPGRRETQYF. CDR3 DNA: TGTGCCAGCAGCCACCCCGGGAGGCGGGAGACCCAGTACTTC.

A word on this clonotype: A junction boundary mismatches the germline segment, possibly from a read error. CDR3 loop: CASSLDGQNYNKQFF. The CDR3 coding sequence is TGTGCCAGCAGCTTAGATGGTCAGAACTACAATAAGCAGTTCTTC. The chain joins TRBV7-6 to TRBJ2-1, with D hard to call. The CDR3 has 15 residues. Germline-derived CDR1 and CDR2 are SGHVS and FNYEAQ.

This clonotype has just a few counts. The V and J genes are TRBV7-8 and TRBJ2-5, with D possibly TRBD1 on 5 matching bases. V lost 5 bases, J lost 5 bases, and 6 bases lay in between. This CDR3 is 11 amino acids long. Per germline, CDR1 SGHVS and CDR2 FQNEAQ. CDR3 bases: TGTGCCAGCAGCAACAGGGAGACCCAGTACTTC. Translating gives CASSNRETQYF.

This clonotype was picked up many times. This chain joins TRBV12-3 or TRBV12-4 and TRBJ1-4, with D perhaps TRBD1 (6 bases). The CDR3 loop spans 14 amino acids. Trimming took off 2 bases at V and 5 bases at J, with 9 bases between the two ends. CDR3 region: CASSLSGANEKLFF. The CDR3 DNA reads TGTGCCAGCAGTTTATCAGGGGCGAATGAAAAACTGTTTTTT.

The chain links TRBV6-2 or TRBV6-3 to TRBJ2-7, with 11 bases aligning to TRBD2. V lost 6 bases, J lost 5 bases, and 9 bases stayed unmatched. From germline, CDR1 is MNHEY and CDR2 SVGEGT. This CDR3 has 15 amino acids. CDR3 protein: CASRRDLAGGNEQYF. DNA of the CDR3: TGTGCCAGCAGAAGAGATCTAGCGGGAGGTAACGAGCAGTACTTC.

This clonotype occurred a few times. The rearrangement uses TRBV30 and TRBJ1-1; unclear D gene. V gave up 4 bases and J gave up 11 bases, with 14 bases separating them. Germline values: CDR1 GTSNPN, CDR2 SVGIG (reference sequence). CDR3 length: 11 amino acids. CDR3 sequence: CAWIQASGAFF. The CDR3 DNA is TGTGCCTGGATCCAAGCTTCGGGGGCTTTCTTT.

The J gene is TRBJ2-1, the V gene TRBV6-2 or TRBV6-3; D not certain. CDR3 length: 13 residues. V shed 2 bases and J shed 2 bases, with 4 bases lying between them. Germline loops: CDR1 MNHEY, CDR2 SVGEGT. The CDR3: CASSYKTYNEQFF. CDR3 sequence (DNA): TGTGCCAGCAGTTACAAAACCTACAATGAGCAGTTCTTC.

This clonotype occurred many times. The J gene is TRBJ1-5, the V gene TRBV12-3 or TRBV12-4; the D gene is possibly TRBD1 (6 bases). The CDR3 covers 14 residues. Trimming took off 9 bases at V and 6 bases at J, with 18 bases between the two ends. Here the CDR3 DNA reads TGTGCCAGTTCTCGACAGGCTGGAACTCAGCCCCAGCATTTT. This encodes CASSRQAGTQPQHF.

The chain has TRBV4-3 and TRBJ2-2; weak D call: TRBD1 (5 bases). The germline V gene encodes CDR1 LGHNA and CDR2 YSLEER. Trimming left V 2 bases short and J 1 base short, with 8 bases between. The CDR3 spans 15 residues. In DNA, the CDR3 is TGCGCCAGCAGCCAACGAACAGGGAACACCGGGGAGCTGTTTTTT. Its translation: CASSQRTGNTGELFF.

The table lists this clonotype with a few counts. The chain carries TRBV10-3 and TRBJ2-1; 9 nucleotides agree with TRBD1. V was clipped by 11 bases and J by 10 bases; unmatched bases: 21. The CDR3 has 16 residues. Germline assignment: CDR1 ENHRY and CDR2 SYGVKD. The CDR3 spells CASSFLTGQGAGEQFF. The CDR3, as DNA: TGTGCCTCCAGTTTTCTGACGGGACAGGGTGCAGGGGAGCAGTTCTTC.

This clonotype was observed a few times. The genes are TRBV29-1 and TRBJ2-5; TRBD2 matches 13 bases. Germline CDR1 reads SQVTM; CDR2 reads ANQGSEA. The CDR3 runs 14 residues. V lost 5 bases to trimming and J lost 5 bases; unmatched junction nucleotides: 5. The CDR3 reads CSVLGLAGVETQYF. The DNA for the CDR3 is TGCAGCGTTCTAGGACTAGCGGGAGTGGAGACCCAGTACTTC.

V gene TRBV15 combines with J gene TRBJ2-1; TRBD2 agrees at 14 bases. This CDR3 is 17 amino acids long. Germline V gene data show CDR1 as LNHNV and CDR2 as YYDKDF (reference sequence). V lost 5 bases and J lost 3; bases outside the gene matches: 6. The CDR3 nucleotides are TGTGCCACCAGCCGCGGACTAGCGGGGGGCCTCTACAATGAGCAGTTCTTC. Translated: CATSRGLAGGLYNEQFF.

For the CDR3, the DNA is TGTGCCATCAGTGAGTCCCGGGACGGCCCCCAAGAGACCCAGTACTTC. Translation: CAISESRDGPQETQYF. The rearrangement joins TRBV10-3 to TRBJ2-5; D is possibly TRBD1 or TRBD2 (5 bases each). Germline lookup yields CDR1 ENHRY and CDR2 SYGVKD. The germline V and J ends were trimmed by 0 bases and 1 base, with 12 bases remaining between them. CDR3 size: 16 residues.